A selection of T cell receptor beta chains follows, all from one sample in a study of radiation and T cells in renal cell carcinoma. This table comes from immunoSEQ multiplex PCR, and its TCRdb copy is limited to in-frame clones, with some not included. The top ten hold around a sixth of the sample, which has approximately 150,000 clones, 75% to 90% seen once. This specimen consisted of blood, obtained from a patient whose treatment included radiotherapy and nephrectomy. These TCRs come from a woman in her forties or fifties with renal cell carcinoma. Each CDR3 is given with its conserved first and last residue. D genes are given only for firm matches. Rows may omit the clone size; those that give it use once, few, many or a size class.

-	TRBD1	14	TRBV29-1	TRBJ1-3	CSVGQGGSGNTIYF	TGCAGCGTGGGACAGGGGGGCTCTGGAAACACCATATATTTT
-	-	14	TRBV5-6	TRBJ1-3	CASSLKGSGNTIYF	TGTGCCAGCAGCTTGAAGGGGTCTGGAAACACCATATATTTT
-	-	15	TRBV19	TRBJ1-6	CASSIDTSYNSPLHF	TGTGCCAGTAGTATCGACACGTCCTATAATTCACCCCTCCACTTT
-	TRBD1	15	TRBV11-2	TRBJ2-7	CASSSRQGEAYEQYF	TGTGCCAGCAGCTCCAGACAGGGGGAAGCCTACGAGCAGTACTTC
once	TRBD1	14	TRBV5-4	TRBJ1-4	CASSFRDSNEKLFF	TGTGCCAGCAGCTTCCGGGACAGTAATGAAAAACTGTTTTTT
-	-	12	TRBV5-1	TRBJ2-4	CASSLNQNIQYF	TGCGCCAGCAGCTTAAACCAAAACATTCAGTACTTC
once	TRBD2	14	TRBV28	TRBJ2-7	CASGPSGGFHEQYF	TGTGCCAGCGGCCCTTCCGGGGGGTTCCACGAGCAGTACTTC
-	TRBD1	14	TRBV25-1	TRBJ1-2	CASSDDFRGNGYTF	TGTGCCAGCAGTGACGATTTCAGGGGGAATGGCTACACCTTC
-	-	14	TRBV2	TRBJ2-2	CASLAQGNTGELFF	TGTGCCAGCCTAGCCCAGGGGAACACCGGGGAGCTGTTTTTT
-	-	12	TRBV2	TRBJ1-2	CASPQMEGSYTF	TGTGCCAGCCCCCAGATGGAAGGGAGCTACACCTTC
-	TRBD2	15	TRBV4-3	TRBJ2-1	CASSLLAGGYNEQFF	TGCGCCAGCAGCTTACTAGCGGGGGGGTACAATGAGCAGTTCTTC
-	-	15	TRBV6-5	TRBJ1-2	CASSPTGQSNYGYTF	TGTGCCAGCAGTCCGACCGGACAGTCTAACTATGGCTACACCTTC
-	TRBD2	16	TRBV7-2	TRBJ2-5	CASSLNSGRAEETQYF	TGTGCCAGCAGCTTGAATAGCGGGAGGGCCGAAGAGACCCAGTACTTC
-	-	15	TRBV7-3	TRBJ2-2	CASSLSGAWSGELFF	TGTGCCAGCAGCTTATCAGGGGCTTGGTCCGGGGAGCTGTTTTTT
-	-	14	TRBV6-5	TRBJ1-5	CASSYGSVGQPQHF	TGTGCCAGCAGTTACGGGTCGGTAGGGCAGCCCCAGCATTTT
-	TRBD1	14	TRBV19	TRBJ2-7	CASSPLTGGGEQYF	TGTGCCAGTAGTCCCTTGACAGGGGGGGGCGAGCAGTACTTC
-	-	12	TRBV10-3	TRBJ2-3	CAISESTGTQYF	TGTGCCATCAGTGAGTCGACCGGTACGCAGTATTTT
-	-	17	TRBV19	TRBJ2-6	CASSSSREIAGANVLTF	TGTGCCAGTAGTAGTTCCAGGGAGATAGCTGGGGCCAACGTCCTGACTTTC
-	TRBD1	14	TRBV28	TRBJ1-1	CASIDRGLFTEAFF	TGTGCCAGCATAGACAGGGGCCTTTTCACTGAAGCTTTCTTT
-	-	13	TRBV5-1	TRBJ2-7	CASMGTDVVGQYF	TGCGCCAGCATGGGGACCGATGTTGTAGGGCAGTACTTC
-	TRBD1	14	TRBV2	TRBJ2-5	CASKGTVTRETQYF	TGTGCCAGCAAGGGGACAGTGACCCGAGAGACCCAGTACTTC
few	-	13	TRBV19	TRBJ1-4	CASSIQAYEKLFF	TGTGCCAGTAGTATACAGGCGTATGAAAAACTGTTTTTT
-	TRBD2	15	TRBV4-3	TRBJ2-7	CASSQGLAGSYEQYF	TGCGCCAGCAGCCAAGGACTAGCGGGGTCCTACGAGCAGTACTTC
-	-	15	TRBV2	TRBJ2-2	CATRSGGGGTGELFF	TGTGCCACCAGGAGTGGCGGAGGTGGGACCGGGGAGCTGTTTTTT
-	-	16	TRBV5-1	TRBJ2-3	CASSLESGIGVATQYF	TGCGCCAGCAGCTTGGAATCGGGTATCGGGGTGGCTACGCAGTATTTT
-	-	12	TRBV5-1	TRBJ2-7	CASSLEGIEQYF	TGCGCCAGCAGCTTGGAAGGGATTGAGCAGTACTTC
-	-	12	TRBV7-6	TRBJ2-7	CASSLGEYEQYF	TGTGCCAGCAGCTTAGGAGAATACGAGCAGTACTTC